This entry lists 27 T cell receptor beta chains sequenced from one sample in a study of OX40 agonist ivuxolimab in advanced cancers. Sequenced by immunoSEQ multiplex PCR; TCRdb stores in-frame clones only, minus some. Of around 35,000 clones listed, approximately 84% are singletons. This specimen consisted of CD4+ or CD8+ T cells sorted from blood, obtained in a trial of the OX40 agonist ivuxolimab. Receptors were obtained from an adult with an advanced solid tumor such as melanoma, head and neck, liver or kidney cancer.

V usage is TRBV5-6 and J usage is TRBJ2-7, with TRBD2 matching over 7 bases. V shed 4 bases, J shed 2 bases, and the junction held 12 bases outside the gene matches. The germline V gene encodes CDR1 SGHDT and CDR2 YYEEEE. The CDR3 is made up of 16 amino acids. As DNA, the CDR3 is TGTGCCAGCAGCCCAGGACCTAGCGGACCTCCCTACGAGCAGTACTTC. This encodes CASSPGPSGPPYEQYF. Drawing the rest from reference TRBV5-6 and TRBJ2-7, the complete variable domain is DAGVTQSPTHLIKTRGQQVTLRCSPKSGHDTVSWYQQALGQGPQFIFQYYEEEERQRGNFPDRFSGHQFPNYSSELNVNALLLGDSALYLCASSPGPSGPPYEQYFGPGTRLTVT.

J is TRBJ2-3 and V is TRBV27; tentatively, D is TRBD1 (6 bases). Germline loops: CDR1 MNHEY, CDR2 SMNVEV (reference sequence). Trimming stripped 5 bases from V and 2 bases from J, with 11 bases between. The CDR3 sequence is 14 residues long. The CDR3 coding sequence is TGTGCCAGCAGTCAGGACAGACCCACAGATACGCAGTATTTT. As protein: CASSQDRPTDTQYF.

The sample holds a few counts of this clone. This sequence joins TRBV29-1 and TRBJ2-2; maybe TRBD2 (5 bases). Germline-derived CDR1 and CDR2 are SQVTM and ANQGSEA. This CDR3 spans 14 amino acids. Trimming shortened V by 5 bases and J by 3 bases, and 13 bases separated the two germline ends. The CDR3 DNA reads as TGCAGCGTTCAGGAGGCCCCGGACACCGGGGAGCTGTTTTTT. Its protein product is CSVQEAPDTGELFF.

The CDR3 loop reads CASSFGGLYGYTF. DNA of the CDR3: TGTGCCAGCAGTTTTGGTGGCCTCTATGGCTACACCTTC. J is TRBJ1-2 and V is TRBV27, with no clear D. This CDR3 contains 13 residues. V lost 3 bases to trimming and J lost 4 bases, with 9 bases between them. Looked up from germline, CDR1 is MNHEY and CDR2 is SMNVEV (reference sequence).

The chain has TRBV5-1 and TRBJ2-6; perhaps TRBD2 as D (5 bases). Germline CDR1 is SGHRS and CDR2 is YFSETQ. V lost 6 bases to trimming and J lost 0 bases, with 13 bases between them. The CDR3 extends over 16 amino acids. The CDR3 here is CASIPDGISGANVLTF. The CDR3, as DNA: TGCGCCAGCATCCCGGACGGGATCTCTGGGGCCAACGTCCTGACTTTC.

This sequence joins TRBV11-2 and TRBJ2-7; 9 positions agree with TRBD1. The germline CDR1 and CDR2 sequences are SGHAT and FQNNGV. CDR3 length: 16 residues. The V and J ends lost 5 bases and 2 bases, in that order; junction bases with no gene match: 10. CDR3 sequence reads: CASSPEEGQGAYEQYF. The DNA for the CDR3 is TGTGCCAGCAGCCCCGAAGAGGGACAGGGAGCCTACGAGCAGTACTTC.

The chain has TRBV30 and TRBJ1-2, with D possibly matching TRBD1 (5 bases). V was clipped by 1 base and J by 1 base, with 13 bases between them. Germline V gene lookup returns CDR1 GTSNPN and CDR2 SVGIG (reference sequence). The CDR3 is 15 amino acids. CDR3 region: CAWSDSRGVNYGYTF. The CDR3 coding sequence is TGTGCCTGGAGTGACAGCCGGGGGGTTAACTATGGCTACACCTTC. Looking up the rest from reference TRBV30 and TRBJ1-2 gives the full variable domain: SQTIHQWPATLVQPVGSPLSLECTVEGTSNPNLYWYRQAAGRGLQLLFYSVGIGQISSEVPQNLSASRPQDRQFILSSKKLLLSDSGFYLCAWSDSRGVNYGYTFGSGTRLTVV.

In its sample, this clone was seen once. The rearrangement uses TRBV27 and TRBJ2-5; a weak D match, TRBD2 (6 bases). Germline-derived CDR1 and CDR2 are MNHEY and SMNVEV (reference sequence). Trimming removed 0 bases at V and 9 bases at J, with 17 bases between. The CDR3 extends over 15 amino acids. The CDR3 bases are TGTGCCAGCAGTTTATCTTTGGGGTCTAGGGAGGCCCAGTACTTC. Amino acid sequence: CASSLSLGSREAQYF.

The rearrangement joins TRBV11-2 to TRBJ2-2, with D possibly matching TRBD1 (5 bases). The CDR3 consists of 16 residues. Germline CDR1 reads SGHAT; CDR2 reads FQNNGV. V lost 1 base, J lost 6 bases, and 15 bases lay in between. In nucleotides, the CDR3 is TGTGCCAGCAGCTTAGTTTTTGGCAGGGTAGCCGGGGAGCTGTTTTTT. Protein product: CASSLVFGRVAGELFF.

In this sample, this clone turned up a few times. The rearrangement uses TRBV29-1 and TRBJ2-7; D might be TRBD2 (5 bases). Trimming shortened V by 4 bases and J by 2 bases, and 6 bases separated the two germline ends. The CDR3 has 11 residues. Germline assignment: CDR1 SQVTM and CDR2 ANQGSEA. CDR3 sequence: CSVGRTYEQYF. CDR3 coding DNA: TGCAGCGTTGGGAGGACCTACGAGCAGTACTTC.

The rearrangement joins TRBV5-4 to TRBJ2-1; D is ambiguous. The V end lost 5 bases, the J end lost 0 bases, and 12 bases lay between the germline ends. CDR3 length equals 15 residues. Germline loops: CDR1 SGHNT, CDR2 YYREEE (reference sequence). This CDR3 is CASSLNVISYNEQFF. The CDR3 DNA sequence: TGTGCCAGCAGTTTGAACGTAATCTCCTACAATGAGCAGTTCTTC.

The rearrangement uses TRBV30 and TRBJ2-7; a weak D match, TRBD2 (6 bases). The ends were cut back, 1 base at V and 1 base at J, with 11 bases in the middle. The V gene's germline CDR1 is GTSNPN and CDR2 SVGIG (reference sequence). The CDR3 runs to 14 residues. The CDR3 loop is CAWSAPGDSYEQYF. CDR3 DNA sequence: TGTGCCTGGAGTGCCCCGGGAGATTCCTACGAGCAGTACTTC.

This chain connects TRBV9 to TRBJ2-2, with D uncertain. CDR3 length: 16 residues. Trimming left V 4 bases short and J 2 bases short, with 15 bases between. CDR1 is SGDLS and CDR2 is YYNGEE in the germline V gene. CDR3 sequence reads: CASSLTRSSNTGELFF. In DNA, the CDR3 is TGTGCCAGCAGCCTAACAAGGTCGTCTAACACCGGGGAGCTGTTTTTT.

This chain joins TRBV27 and TRBJ1-4; 9 positions match TRBD1. The germline gives CDR1 MNHEY, CDR2 SMNVEV (reference sequence). CDR3 length equals 14 residues. V was pared by 4 bases and J by 5 bases, with 2 bases of the junction left unmatched. DNA for the CDR3: TGTGCCAGCAGTTACGGGACAGGGAATGAAAAACTGTTTTTT. It codes for CASSYGTGNEKLFF.

This chain connects TRBV15 to TRBJ2-2; 12 nucleotides match TRBD2. From germline, CDR1 is LNHNV and CDR2 YYDKDF (reference sequence). The trim removed 1 base at V and 5 bases at J, leaving 5 bases unmatched. CDR3 size: 17 residues. Here the CDR3 reads CATSRGLAGVVTGELFF. The CDR3 bases are TGTGCCACCAGCAGAGGACTAGCGGGGGTCGTGACCGGGGAGCTGTTTTTT.

The rearrangement links TRBV5-4 to TRBJ2-7, with 10 bases fitting TRBD2. J was trimmed by 0 bases and V by 4 bases; bases with no gene match: 7. From germline, CDR1 is SGHNT and CDR2 YYREEE (reference sequence). This CDR3 comprises 16 residues. The CDR3 sequence: CASSDSASGSSYEQYF. In DNA form, the CDR3 reads TGTGCCAGCAGCGACTCGGCTAGCGGGAGCTCCTACGAGCAGTACTTC.

The chain has TRBV11-2 and TRBJ1-4; 8 positions agree with TRBD1. V was clipped by 4 bases and J by 5 bases; unmatched bases: 6. The CDR3 is 15 residues long. Germline CDR1 is SGHAT and CDR2 is FQNNGV. As DNA, the CDR3 is TGTGCCAGCAGCTCCCCGGACAGGGCGAATGAAAAACTGTTTTTT. Its protein product is CASSSPDRANEKLFF.

This chain joins TRBV6-5 and TRBJ1-1; TRBD1 matches at 7 bases. CDR1 is MNHEY, CDR2 SVGAGI, per germline. The CDR3 runs 15 residues. The V gene end was trimmed by 0 bases and the J gene end by 5 bases; junction bases not matched to a gene: 6. The CDR3: CASSYSKGARTEAFF. In DNA form, the CDR3 reads TGTGCCAGCAGTTACTCGAAGGGGGCGAGGACTGAAGCTTTCTTT.

This clone is medium-sized within its sample. The chain combines TRBV28 with TRBJ2-7; the D is unclear. V gave up 3 bases and J gave up 3 bases, with 21 bases separating them. There are 17 residues in the CDR3. Germline V gives CDR1 MDHEN, CDR2 SYDVKM. CDR3 coding DNA: TGTGCCAGCAGTTTCGATCCCAGGACCCCCTTTAACTACGAGCAGTACTTC. This codes for CASSFDPRTPFNYEQYF.

This chain joins TRBV7-9 and TRBJ2-3, with 13 bases aligning to TRBD2. Trimming cost V 0 bases and J 1 base; bases outside gene matches: 1. Germline assignment: CDR1 SEHNR and CDR2 FQNEAQ (reference sequence). The CDR3 sequence is 17 residues long. The CDR3 DNA reads TGTGCCAGCAGCTTAGCGACTAGCGGGGGGCGCACAGATACGCAGTATTTT. Translating gives CASSLATSGGRTDTQYF.

The chain recombines TRBV27 with TRBJ2-6, with 7 bases identical to TRBD2. Germline values: CDR1 MNHEY, CDR2 SMNVEV (reference sequence). J gave up 1 base and V 5 bases, and 11 bases lay outside the gene matches. The CDR3 is 18 amino acids. The DNA for the CDR3 is TGTGCCAGCAGTCCTACCGGGGAGGGAGGTTCTGGGGCCAACGTCCTGACTTTC. Translation: CASSPTGEGGSGANVLTF.

The V gene is TRBV27, the J gene TRBJ2-7; D remains ambiguous. The CDR3 has 14 residues. The V and J ends lost 3 bases and 4 bases respectively, with 13 bases between them. CDR1 and CDR2 from the germline V gene are MNHEY and SMNVEV (reference sequence). This chain's CDR3 is CASSLAFRGYEQYF. For the CDR3, the DNA is TGTGCCAGCAGTTTGGCTTTTCGTGGTTACGAGCAGTACTTC.

The chain uses TRBV10-3 and TRBJ2-5, with a tentative D call TRBD2 (5 bases). The germline CDR1 and CDR2 sequences are ENHRY and SYGVKD. The V end lost 8 bases, the J end lost 2 bases, and 9 bases lay between the germline ends. CDR3 length: 12 amino acids. CDR3 amino acids: CAIAGGQETQYF. The CDR3 region has the DNA TGTGCCATCGCGGGTGGGCAAGAGACCCAGTACTTC.

This rearrangement joins TRBV13 to TRBJ2-7; no clear D. The germline CDR1 and CDR2 sequences are PRHDT and FYEKMQ (reference sequence). V was shortened by 5 bases and J by 7 bases, with 12 bases between the two germline ends. The CDR3 is 12 residues long. The DNA of the CDR3 is TGTGCCAGCAGCCTCAGCCGACGGGAGCAGTACTTC. Its translation: CASSLSRREQYF.

This clone occurred once. This sequence joins TRBV20-1 and TRBJ2-7; no definite D call. Germline values: CDR1 DFQATT, CDR2 SNEGSKA (reference sequence). This CDR3 is built from 10 residues. V lost 5 bases and J 6 bases, leaving 8 bases between the germline ends. The CDR3 DNA reads as TGCAGTGCTGACACGGGCGAGCAGTACTTC. Translation gives CSADTGEQYF.

This clone was seen once. The chain is built from TRBV6-5 and TRBJ2-7, with a possible D match to TRBD2 (5 bases). Germline CDR1 and CDR2: MNHEY and SVGAGI. V lost 1 base, J lost 6 bases, and 16 bases lay in between. The CDR3 is made up of 15 amino acids. The CDR3 DNA sequence: TGTGCCAGCAGTTACTACCCCCGCGGGCTCCGCGAGCAGTACTTC. As protein: CASSYYPRGLREQYF.

The V gene is TRBV2, the J gene TRBJ1-2, with D uncertain. V shed 11 bases and J shed 2 bases, with 12 bases lying between them. The CDR3 extends over 12 amino acids. Germline loops: CDR1 SNHLY, CDR2 FYNNEI. The CDR3 coding sequence is TGTGCCGACAAAACACTGAACTATGGCTACACCTTC. It translates to CADKTLNYGYTF.